A single sample gave rise to the 31 T cell receptor beta chains below, sequenced in a study of blood T cell repertoires in COVID-19 (dated by TCRdb to 2020 to 2022). The library came from the immunoSEQ multiplex PCR assay. Drawn from immuneACCESS, this table holds only the in-frame rearrangements with V and J called that TCRdb kept. Clones are partly lost; checked studies trace under half to an unresolved V gene and leave the rest unexplained. Present in this sample are around 190,000 clones, 70% to 90% of which were seen just once. The top ten hold around 20% of the sample. The sequenced sample consisted of peripheral blood. These receptors were taken from a man between 65 and 85 years old with active or convalescent COVID-19.

The chain uses TRBV27 and TRBJ2-3; the match to TRBD2 covers 8 bases. This CDR3 has 14 residues. Losses at the gene ends were 8 bases for V and 2 bases for J; bases not matched to a gene: 6. Germline V gives CDR1 MNHEY, CDR2 SMNVEV (reference sequence). The CDR3 loop is CASGASGSTDTQYF. DNA for the CDR3: TGTGCCAGCGGGGCTAGCGGGTCCACAGATACGCAGTATTTT.

The rearrangement joins TRBV14 to TRBJ2-3; no firm D call. Trimming removed 1 base from V and 3 bases from J, with 5 bases in between. Germline values: CDR1 SGHDN, CDR2 FVKESK. CDR3 length equals 13 residues. CDR3 region: CASSQGATDTQYF. The DNA of the CDR3 is TGTGCCAGCAGCCAAGGGGCTACAGATACGCAGTATTTT.

V gene TRBV10-1 combines with J gene TRBJ1-1; D is perhaps TRBD1 (5 bases). The V end was cut by 4 bases, the J end by 4 bases, with 13 bases between. The CDR3 is made up of 14 amino acids. Germline CDR1 is WNHNN and CDR2 is SYGVQD (reference sequence). The CDR3 bases are TGCGCCAGCAGTGTAGACCCGGGGGGCACTGAAGCTTTCTTT. It codes for CASSVDPGGTEAFF.

The chain joins TRBV4-3 to TRBJ2-5, with a weak D call TRBD2 (6 bases). Germline CDR1 reads LGHNA; CDR2 reads YSLEER. The germline V and J ends were trimmed by 5 bases and 1 base, with 20 bases remaining between them. This CDR3 contains 17 residues. In nucleotides, the CDR3 is TGCGCCAGCAGCTTGGGGCCGGGACTCCACCGCCAAGAGACCCAGTACTTC. Protein sequence: CASSLGPGLHRQETQYF.

In this sample, this clone turned up once. The chain recombines TRBV3-1 (or the pseudogene TRBV3-2) with TRBJ2-3; 9 nucleotides match TRBD2. Germline V lookup: CDR1 LGHDT, CDR2 YNNKEL (reference sequence). This CDR3 comprises 16 residues. V trimming: 4 bases; J trimming: 2 bases; junction bases outside the gene matches: 7. The CDR3: CASSLRTSATTDTQYF. Here the CDR3 DNA reads TGTGCCAGCAGCCTCCGGACTAGCGCAACCACAGATACGCAGTATTTT.

The chain joins TRBV6-5 to TRBJ1-6; D uncertain. CDR1 is MNHEY, CDR2 SVGAGI, per germline. CDR3 length: 13 amino acids. Trimming stripped 2 bases from V and 10 bases from J, with 9 bases between. The DNA of the CDR3 is TGTGCCAGCAGTTACAAGTGGCCGTCACCCCTCCACTTT. Protein: CASSYKWPSPLHF.

The chain uses TRBV19 and TRBJ1-5; TRBD1 aligns across 12 bases. Germline V gene lookup returns CDR1 LNHDA and CDR2 SQIVND (reference sequence). CDR3 size: 19 residues. The trim removed 8 bases at V and 3 bases at J, leaving 17 bases unmatched. CDR3 DNA sequence: TGTGCCAGTCGTCCTATGCCGGGACAGGGGGCAAGGGACAATCAGCCCCAGCATTTT. Its protein product is CASRPMPGQGARDNQPQHF.

This clone has a handful of counts. The rearrangement links TRBV19 to TRBJ1-5; maybe TRBD1 (5 bases). The V and J ends lost 10 bases and 5 bases respectively, with 15 bases between them. CDR3 size: 13 residues. Germline CDR1 and CDR2: LNHDA and SQIVND (reference sequence). CDR3 DNA sequence: TGTGCCATCGCAGAAAAAGGGGATCAGCCCCAGCATTTT. This gives the protein CAIAEKGDQPQHF.

The J gene is TRBJ1-6, the V gene TRBV5-1, with 8 bases that match TRBD1. V shed 1 base, J shed 9 bases, and the junction held 9 bases outside the gene matches. This CDR3 region has 16 residues. Germline values: CDR1 SGHRS, CDR2 YFSETQ. The CDR3 region is CASSLNKGQESSPLHF. As DNA, the CDR3 is TGCGCCAGCAGCTTGAATAAGGGACAGGAGAGTTCACCCCTCCACTTT.

This clone came up a few times. The rearrangement joins TRBV5-1 to TRBJ1-6, with D perhaps matching TRBD1 (5 bases). The germline gives CDR1 SGHRS, CDR2 YFSETQ. The CDR3 is made up of 17 amino acids. V lost 4 bases to trimming and J lost 4 bases, with 18 bases between them. The CDR3, as DNA: TGCGCCAGCAGCCGCCAGACAGCGGGGTCGTATAATTCACCCCTCCACTTT. Translating it yields CASSRQTAGSYNSPLHF.

The chain carries TRBV4-3 and TRBJ2-7; 9 bases line up with TRBD1. V shed 4 bases, J shed 1 base, and the junction held 5 bases outside the gene matches. The CDR3 is 15 residues long. From germline, CDR1 is LGHNA and CDR2 YSLEER. CDR3: CASSPGTGWSYEQYF. The CDR3 DNA sequence: TGCGCCAGCAGCCCGGGGACAGGGTGGTCCTACGAGCAGTACTTC.

The chain recombines TRBV7-8 with TRBJ1-1; D ambiguous. There are 14 residues in the CDR3. Germline assignment: CDR1 SGHVS and CDR2 FQNEAQ. V was shortened by 0 bases and J by 10 bases, with 15 bases between the two germline ends. The CDR3 loop reads CASSLAREFSAAFF. The CDR3 DNA sequence: TGTGCCAGCAGCTTAGCGCGGGAATTTTCCGCAGCTTTCTTT.

The chain employs TRBV24-1 and TRBJ1-3; D not certain. Trimming left V 3 bases short and J 2 bases short, with 10 bases between. CDR3 size: 15 residues. Looked up from germline, CDR1 is KGHDR and CDR2 is SFDVKD. In DNA form, the CDR3 reads TGTGCCACCAGTGATCCCATGGGAGCTGGAAACACCATATATTTT. This encodes CATSDPMGAGNTIYF.

V usage is TRBV13 and J usage is TRBJ1-6; maybe TRBD1 (5 bases). Deletions cut 0 bases from V and 10 bases from J, with 19 bases between. Germline assignment: CDR1 PRHDT and CDR2 FYEKMQ (reference sequence). The CDR3 is 17 residues long. CDR3 sequence: CASSLGGRVRWGSPLHF. The CDR3 DNA is TGTGCCAGCAGCTTAGGGGGCAGGGTTCGATGGGGCTCACCCCTCCACTTT. Based on the CDR3 plus reference TRBV13 and TRBJ1-6, the full variable domain is AAGVIQSPRHLIKEKRETATLKCYPIPRHDTVYWYQQGPGQDPQFLISFYEKMQSDKGSIPDRFSAQQFSDYHSELNMSSLELGDSALYFCASSLGGRVRWGSPLHFGNGTRLTVT.

The V call is TRBV19, the J call TRBJ1-5, with D hard to call. CDR1 and CDR2 from the germline V gene are LNHDA and SQIVND (reference sequence). V shed 5 bases and J shed 2 bases, with 4 bases lying between them. The CDR3 loop spans 12 amino acids. The CDR3, as DNA: TGTGCCAGTAGTTTCGGCAATCAGCCCCAGCATTTT. This gives the protein CASSFGNQPQHF. Together with reference TRBV19 and TRBJ1-5, the CDR3 gives the full variable domain: DGGITQSPKYLFRKEGQNVTLSCEQNLNHDAMYWYRQDPGQGLRLIYYSQIVNDFQKGDIAEGYSVSREKKESFPLTVTSAQKNPTAFYLCASSFGNQPQHFGDGTRLSIL.

The rearrangement links TRBV29-1 to TRBJ2-5; 7 nucleotides line up with TRBD2. Per germline, CDR1 SQVTM and CDR2 ANQGSEA. Losses at the gene ends were 4 bases for V and 1 base for J; bases not matched to a gene: 6. This CDR3 region has 14 residues. CDR3: CSVVPAGIQETQYF. CDR3 nucleotide sequence: TGCAGCGTTGTCCCAGCGGGGATCCAAGAGACCCAGTACTTC.

The chain recombines TRBV19 with TRBJ1-2; D uncertain. The CDR3 covers 10 residues. Trimming took 8 bases from V and 8 from J, leaving 9 bases between them. CDR1 is LNHDA, CDR2 SQIVND, per germline (reference sequence). CDR3 loop: CASVGEGYTF. CDR3 bases: TGTGCCAGTGTCGGAGAAGGCTACACCTTC.

V gene TRBV5-1 combines with J gene TRBJ2-7, with D tentatively TRBD2 (5 bases). V shed 4 bases and J shed 12 bases, with 17 bases lying between them. The V gene's germline CDR1 is SGHRS and CDR2 YFSETQ. CDR3 length: 12 amino acids. This CDR3 reads CASSLETGKRYF. Written as DNA, the CDR3 is TGCGCCAGCAGCCTAGAGACGGGGAAGCGGTACTTC.

This clone was seen more than once but under ten times. A much more abundant neighbour one base away suggests this may be a read error. Distinct nucleotide sequences in the sample also encode this CDR3. V usage is TRBV27 and J usage is TRBJ1-2, with D unresolved. Trimming shortened V by 3 bases and J by 1 base, and 6 bases separated the two germline ends. Looked up from germline, CDR1 is MNHEY and CDR2 is SMNVEV (reference sequence). The CDR3 consists of 13 residues. CDR3 sequence: CASSLRDNYGYTF. CDR3 in DNA: TGTGCCAGCAGTTTGAGGGATAACTATGGCTACACCTTC.

The chain uses TRBV7-3 and TRBJ2-1; D call uncertain. The CDR3 is 13 residues long. The V end was cut by 5 bases, the J end by 10 bases, with 15 bases between. CDR1 and CDR2 from the germline V gene are SGHTA and FQGTGA. Here the CDR3 DNA reads TGTGCCAGCAGCCCCCAGGCCCTGGCGGAGCAGTTCTTC. This gives the protein CASSPQALAEQFF.

DNA for the CDR3: TGTGCCAGCTCCCACCATCATACTAGCGGGGGGAGCTCCTACAATGAGCAGTTCTTC. The encoded protein is CASSHHHTSGGSSYNEQFF. The V call is TRBV18, the J call TRBJ2-1, with 12 bases identical to TRBD2. After removal of 6 bases from V and 0 bases from J, the junction contained 12 bases not matched to a gene. The CDR3 sequence is 19 residues long. CDR1 is KGHSH, CDR2 LQKENI, per germline.

The chain carries TRBV27 and TRBJ2-7, with 8 bases lining up with TRBD1. Germline assignment: CDR1 MNHEY and CDR2 SMNVEV (reference sequence). This CDR3 is 14 amino acids long. The ends lost 3 bases at V and 0 bases at J; junction bases unmatched: 1. CDR3 loop: CASSFQGASYEQYF. In nucleotides, the CDR3 is TGTGCCAGCAGTTTCCAGGGGGCCTCCTACGAGCAGTACTTC.

The V and J genes are TRBV18 and TRBJ1-1; maybe TRBD1 (6 bases). CDR3 length: 15 residues. Trimming removed 3 bases from V and 3 bases from J, with 14 bases in between. Germline CDR1 reads KGHSH; CDR2 reads LQKENI. The CDR3 loop is CASSPDQGTYTEAFF. The CDR3 DNA follows: TGTGCCAGCTCACCGGATCAGGGGACCTACACTGAAGCTTTCTTT. The full variable domain, completed using reference TRBV18 and TRBJ1-1, is NAGVMQNPRHLVRRRGQEARLRCSPMKGHSHVYWYRQLPEEGLKFMVYLQKENIIDESGMPKERFSAEFPKEGPSILRIQQVVRGDSAAYFCASSPDQGTYTEAFFGQGTRLTVV.

The chain has TRBV2 and TRBJ1-2; D possibly corresponds to TRBD1 (6 bases). Germline V gene lookup returns CDR1 SNHLY and CDR2 FYNNEI. The CDR3 spans 13 residues. V gave up 7 bases and J gave up 8 bases, with 17 bases separating them. The DNA of the CDR3 is TGTGCCAGCACCCGGGACATCAAGAGGGGCTACACCTTC. Its translation: CASTRDIKRGYTF.

This clone was observed once. V and J are TRBV27 and TRBJ2-1; D remains unclear. Trimming shortened V by 7 bases and J by 2 bases, and 18 bases separated the two germline ends. From germline, CDR1 is MNHEY and CDR2 SMNVEV (reference sequence). CDR3 size: 16 residues. The CDR3 loop is CASTMGPRPAYNEQFF. CDR3 nucleotides: TGTGCCAGCACCATGGGTCCCAGGCCCGCCTACAATGAGCAGTTCTTC.

The chain has TRBV5-1 and TRBJ1-3; perhaps TRBD1 as D (5 bases). Germline V gene lookup returns CDR1 SGHRS and CDR2 YFSETQ. V was shortened by 5 bases and J by 0 bases, with 15 bases between the two germline ends. The CDR3 is 16 residues long. The CDR3 reads CASSRGDSISGNTIYF. CDR3 nucleotides: TGCGCCAGCAGTAGAGGGGACTCTATCTCTGGAAACACCATATATTTT.

This chain joins TRBV28 and TRBJ2-7; 7 bases match TRBD1. The J segment lost 0 bases and the V segment lost 5 bases, leaving 7 bases of the junction unmatched. Germline CDR1 reads MDHEN; CDR2 reads SYDVKM. The CDR3 loop spans 15 amino acids. The CDR3 here is CASSKQGKSSYEQYF. CDR3 nucleotide sequence: TGTGCCAGCAGTAAACAGGGGAAAAGCTCCTACGAGCAGTACTTC.

V gene TRBV27 combines with J gene TRBJ2-1; 14 bases match TRBD2. Germline V gives CDR1 MNHEY, CDR2 SMNVEV (reference sequence). Trimming at V came to 7 bases and at J to 10 bases, leaving 9 bases not matched to a gene. The CDR3 has 15 amino acids. In DNA, the CDR3 is TGTGCCAGCACCAAGGGACTAGCGGGAGTTGGGGAGCAGTTCTTC. This codes for CASTKGLAGVGEQFF.

This clone has a single count. This sequence joins TRBV11-2 and TRBJ2-6; D not certain. Germline V CDR1 and CDR2: SGHAT, FQNNGV. This CDR3 contains 15 residues. V lost 2 bases to trimming and J lost 0 bases, with 5 bases between them. CDR3 loop: CASSLRSSGANVLTF. The CDR3, as DNA: TGTGCCAGCAGCTTACGTTCCTCTGGGGCCAACGTCCTGACTTTC.

This chain uses TRBV19 with TRBJ2-3; 8 nucleotides align to TRBD2. CDR3 length equals 17 residues. V was clipped by 9 bases and J by 2 bases; unmatched bases: 16. The germline CDR1 and CDR2 sequences are LNHDA and SQIVND (reference sequence). The CDR3 spells CASRRRLTSGDTDTQYF. The CDR3 coding sequence is TGTGCCAGCCGCCGGAGACTTACTAGCGGAGACACAGATACGCAGTATTTT.

The chain has TRBV7-8 and TRBJ2-3, with D possibly TRBD2 on 6 matching bases. Between the trimmed V and J ends, which lost 0 bases and 4 bases, there was a span of 17 bases. From germline, CDR1 is SGHVS and CDR2 FQNEAQ. CDR3 length: 17 residues. CDR3 amino acids: CASSLAQAGFRPDTQYF. In nucleotides, the CDR3 is TGTGCCAGCAGCTTAGCGCAGGCGGGGTTTCGGCCAGATACGCAGTATTTT.